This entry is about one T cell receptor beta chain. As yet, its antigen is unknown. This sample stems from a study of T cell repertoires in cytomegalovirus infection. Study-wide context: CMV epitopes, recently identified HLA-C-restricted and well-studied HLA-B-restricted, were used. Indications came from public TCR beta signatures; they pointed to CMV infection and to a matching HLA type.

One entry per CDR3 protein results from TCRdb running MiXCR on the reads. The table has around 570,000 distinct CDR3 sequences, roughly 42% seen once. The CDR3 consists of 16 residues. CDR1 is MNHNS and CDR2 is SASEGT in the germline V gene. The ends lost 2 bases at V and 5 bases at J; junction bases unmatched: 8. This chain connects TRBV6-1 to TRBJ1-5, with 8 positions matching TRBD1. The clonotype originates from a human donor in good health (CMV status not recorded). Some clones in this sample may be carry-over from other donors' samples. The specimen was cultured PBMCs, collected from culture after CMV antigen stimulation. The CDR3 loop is CASSEWGQATDQPQHF. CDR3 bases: TGTGCCAGCAGTGAATGGGGACAGGCGACGGATCAGCCCCAGCATTTT.